One and the same sample provided the 27 T cell receptor beta chains below, sequenced in a study of T cells in Graves' hyperthyroidism and ophthalmopathy. Amplification of TCR beta CDR3 regions used RNA as the template. With the HTBI primer set, the TCR CDR3 went through a first round of RT-PCR. Using its own MiXCR run on the multiplex PCR reads, TCRdb lists one record per CDR3 protein. The data hold some 740,000 distinct CDR3 sequences, with 14% observed a single time. Material for sequencing was blood. The receptors come from a woman between 18 and 29 years old with Graves' hyperthyroidism.

This clonotype has a handful of counts. J is TRBJ1-3 and V is TRBV20-1; unclear D gene. This CDR3 spans 13 amino acids. CDR1 and CDR2 from the germline V gene are DFQATT and SNEGSKA (reference sequence). Deletions cut 2 bases from V and 1 base from J, with 6 bases between. The CDR3 region has the DNA TGCAGTGCTAGATCCCCGTCTGGAAACACCATATATTTT. Translated, it gives CSARSPSGNTIYF.

This clonotype came up many times. The V and J genes are TRBV5-6 and TRBJ2-7; no definite D call. The CDR3 extends over 12 amino acids. V was cut by 4 bases and J by 3 bases, with 8 bases left in between. CDR1 and CDR2 from the germline V gene are SGHDT and YYEEEE. The CDR3 loop reads CASSLRVYEQYF. CDR3 in DNA: TGTGCCAGCAGCCTACGGGTCTACGAGCAGTACTTC.

This chain uses TRBV24-1 with TRBJ2-7, with TRBD1 identical over 8 bases. The CDR3 length is 14 residues. Germline CDR1 KGHDR, CDR2 SFDVKD. Trimming cost V 4 bases and J 2 bases; bases outside gene matches: 3. The CDR3 DNA reads as TGTGCCACCAGTGAGAGGGACAGGCCCTACGAGCAGTACTTC. Translated: CATSERDRPYEQYF.

This clonotype appeared many times. The gene calls are TRBV3-1 and TRBJ2-5; 7 positions match TRBD2. The CDR3 consists of 16 residues. In germline, CDR1 is LGHDT, CDR2 YNNKEL (reference sequence). After removal of 0 bases from V and 5 bases from J, the junction contained 9 bases not matched to a gene. CDR3 coding DNA: TGTGCCAGCAGCCAAGATGCTGGGGGAGGGCCGGAGACCCAGTACTTC. Encoded protein: CASSQDAGGGPETQYF.

This clonotype came up a few times. This chain joins TRBV6-2 or TRBV6-3 and TRBJ2-7; D gene uncertain. Germline V gene sequence: CDR1 MNHEY, CDR2 SVGEGT. V lost 8 bases and J lost 4, with 15 bases in between. The CDR3 extends over 13 amino acids. CDR3 coding DNA: TGTGCCAGCCGGCCGACGGTGATATACGAGCAGTACTTC. It specifies CASRPTVIYEQYF.

The chain carries TRBV6-1 and TRBJ1-1; D might be TRBD1 (6 bases). The CDR3 has 14 amino acids. Trimming took off 5 bases at V and 1 base at J, with 11 bases between the two ends. Germline CDR1 and CDR2: MNHNS and SASEGT. The CDR3 loop is CASSTQGSNTEAFF. The CDR3 DNA sequence: TGTGCCAGCAGTACACAGGGATCGAACACTGAAGCTTTCTTT.

This clonotype was detected once. One end of the junction fails to match germline, which may point to a read error. The chain recombines TRBV7-3 with TRBJ2-3; 7 bases map to TRBD2. The CDR3 contains 15 residues. Germline assignment: CDR1 SGHTA and CDR2 FQGTGA. The CDR3 region is CASSLRRERTDTQYF. The CDR3 DNA reads as TGTGCCAGCAGCTTAAGGCGGGAGCGCACCGATACGCAGTATTTT.

The genes are TRBV11-1 and TRBJ2-1; D gene unclear. V lost 5 bases to trimming and J lost 5 bases, with 19 bases between them. Germline-derived CDR1 and CDR2 are SGHAT and FQDESV (reference sequence). This CDR3 comprises 16 residues. Written as DNA, the CDR3 is TGTGCCAGCAGCCCAATGGACGGAAGTATTGACAATGAGCAGTTCTTC. This encodes CASSPMDGSIDNEQFF.

The gene calls are TRBV12-3 or TRBV12-4 and TRBJ1-6; TRBD1 agrees at 9 bases. The length of the CDR3 is 14 residues. Losses at the gene ends were 6 bases for V and 5 bases for J; bases not matched to a gene: 2. The CDR3 DNA reads as TGTGCCAGCAGATGGACAGGGGATAATTCACCCCTCCACTTT. It translates to CASRWTGDNSPLHF.

This clonotype was seen repeatedly, ten times or more. This CDR3 reads CAWSGILAGSSYNEQFF. The CDR3 nucleotides read TGTGCCTGGAGTGGAATTCTAGCGGGTAGCTCCTACAATGAGCAGTTCTTC. The V gene is TRBV30, the J gene TRBJ2-1, with TRBD2 matching 8 bases. Germline CDR1 is GTSNPN and CDR2 is SVGIG (reference sequence). The CDR3 is made up of 17 amino acids. V shed 1 base, J shed 0 bases, and the junction held 8 bases outside the gene matches. Supplemented by reference TRBV30 and TRBJ2-1, the full variable domain reads SQTIHQWPATLVQPVGSPLSLECTVEGTSNPNLYWYRQAAGRGLQLLFYSVGIGQISSEVPQNLSASRPQDRQFILSSKKLLLSDSGFYLCAWSGILAGSSYNEQFFGPGTRLTVL.

The sample holds many counts of this clonotype. This chain links TRBV6-1 with TRBJ2-2; 9 nucleotides align to TRBD1. Trimming removed 10 bases from V and 4 bases from J; junction bases left unmatched: 13. Per the germline V gene, CDR1 is MNHNS and CDR2 is SASEGT. CDR3 length: 16 residues. The CDR3 region has the DNA TGTGCCACCGTTATGATCGGGACAGGGTCCACCGGGGAGCTGTTTTTT. Residues: CATVMIGTGSTGELFF.

This clonotype has a count of ten or more. This chain connects TRBV20-1 to TRBJ2-1, with a tentative D call TRBD1 (5 bases). The CDR3 totals 14 residues. The V gene lost 6 bases and the J gene lost 1 base, with 13 bases spanning the gap. Germline lookup yields CDR1 DFQATT and CDR2 SNEGSKA (reference sequence). The CDR3 coding sequence is TGCAGTGCCCAGGGCCTGGTTTCCTACAATGAGCAGTTCTTC. Translated: CSAQGLVSYNEQFF.

This clonotype was detected many times. The gene calls are TRBV6-1 and TRBJ2-7; TRBD1 matches 11 bases. V lost 6 bases and J lost 6; bases outside the gene matches: 13. Per the germline V gene, CDR1 is MNHNS and CDR2 is SASEGT. The CDR3 consists of 16 residues. The CDR3 DNA reads TGTGCCAGCAGAATACCCCGGGACAGGGGGGAACGCGAGCAGTACTTC. The encoded protein is CASRIPRDRGEREQYF.

This clonotype was detected ten times or more. The chain links TRBV30 to TRBJ1-5; the D is unclear. Germline CDR1 is GTSNPN and CDR2 is SVGIG (reference sequence). CDR3 length: 13 amino acids. Trimming pared 4 bases from V and 7 bases from J, leaving 14 bases between. The CDR3 DNA reads TGTGCCTGGAAAGACGCGGTCGGCCAGCCCCAGCATTTT. This translates into CAWKDAVGQPQHF.

The chain joins TRBV29-1 to TRBJ2-1; D remains ambiguous. V lost 4 bases and J 5 bases, leaving 9 bases between the germline ends. The germline CDR1 and CDR2 sequences are SQVTM and ANQGSEA. CDR3 size: 12 residues. Written as DNA, the CDR3 is TGCAGCGTTGGAAAGACGAACAATGAGCAGTTCTTC. Amino acids: CSVGKTNNEQFF.

This clonotype was detected many times. CDR3 nucleotides: TGTGCCAGCAGTTATCAGGGTTTTAGATCGGATACGCAGTATTTT. It specifies CASSYQGFRSDTQYF. The gene calls are TRBV28 and TRBJ2-3; D may be TRBD1 (5 bases). Per the germline V gene, CDR1 is MDHEN and CDR2 is SYDVKM. This CDR3 contains 15 residues. V lost 4 bases and J lost 6, with 17 bases in between.

This clonotype showed up many times. In DNA, the CDR3 is TGTGCCAGCACCGAAAGGTCGAACATGAACACTGAAGCTTTCTTT. Protein sequence: CASTERSNMNTEAFF. The chain combines TRBV2 with TRBJ1-1; D remains ambiguous. Deletions cut 7 bases from V and 0 bases from J, with 15 bases between. Per the germline V gene, CDR1 is SNHLY and CDR2 is FYNNEI. The CDR3 loop spans 15 amino acids.

In its sample, this clonotype was seen a few times. The chain links TRBV10-3 to TRBJ2-7, with 11 bases lining up with TRBD1. This CDR3 region has 12 residues. In germline, CDR1 is ENHRY, CDR2 SYGVKD. The ends lost 10 bases at V and 2 bases at J; junction bases unmatched: 1. CDR3 amino acids: CATGQGAYEQYF. CDR3 nucleotides: TGTGCCACGGGACAGGGGGCCTACGAGCAGTACTTC.

The chain carries TRBV6-5 and TRBJ1-6; D is possibly TRBD1 (6 bases). The CDR3 is made up of 15 amino acids. The germline gives CDR1 MNHEY, CDR2 SVGAGI. The V gene lost 4 bases and the J gene lost 8 bases, with 15 bases spanning the gap. CDR3 amino acids: CASSFTRQAYSPLHF. In DNA form, the CDR3 reads TGTGCCAGCAGTTTCACTAGACAGGCTTATTCACCCCTCCACTTT.

This chain connects TRBV10-3 to TRBJ2-3; D unclear. Per germline, CDR1 ENHRY and CDR2 SYGVKD. Deletions cut 2 bases from V and 6 bases from J, with 9 bases between. The CDR3 length is 13 residues. In DNA form, the CDR3 reads TGTGCCATCAGTGAGGAACTTCGGGATACGCAGTATTTT. As protein: CAISEELRDTQYF.

This clonotype was observed a few times. This chain connects TRBV19 to TRBJ2-1; D perhaps matches TRBD2 (6 bases). In germline, CDR1 is LNHDA, CDR2 SQIVND (reference sequence). With 4 bases removed from V and 10 bases from J, the gap between germline ends came to 17 bases. The CDR3 runs to 14 residues. The CDR3 here is CASSKGGPVSEQFF. The CDR3 DNA sequence: TGTGCCAGTAGTAAAGGAGGGCCTGTCTCCGAGCAGTTCTTC.

The DNA for the CDR3 is TGTGCCACCTACGCTGGACAGGTCGATCAGCCCCAGCATTTT. This gives the protein CATYAGQVDQPQHF. The chain links TRBV19 to TRBJ1-5; 7 nucleotides line up with TRBD1. Trimming took 10 bases from V and 5 from J; bases not matched to a gene: 11. Germline V gene sequence: CDR1 LNHDA, CDR2 SQIVND (reference sequence). This CDR3 is 14 amino acids long.

The gene calls are TRBV20-1 and TRBJ1-5; D is possibly TRBD1 (6 bases). This CDR3 contains 13 residues. Per germline, CDR1 DFQATT and CDR2 SNEGSKA (reference sequence). The ends were cut back, 7 bases at V and 3 bases at J, with 13 bases in the middle. This chain's CDR3 is CSVRTENNQPQHF. The CDR3 bases are TGCAGTGTCCGGACAGAAAACAATCAGCCCCAGCATTTT.

This clonotype was detected many times. The genes are TRBV7-9 and TRBJ2-3; D call uncertain. The length of the CDR3 is 14 residues. Trimming took off 1 base at V and 3 bases at J, with 8 bases between the two ends. Germline assignment: CDR1 SEHNR and CDR2 FQNEAQ (reference sequence). CDR3 protein: CASSLVLITDTQYF. Here the CDR3 DNA reads TGTGCCAGCAGCTTAGTCCTGATTACAGATACGCAGTATTTT.

This clonotype was counted many times. V and J are TRBV7-3 and TRBJ2-7; D is possibly TRBD1 (5 bases). V gave up 2 bases and J gave up 1 base, with 12 bases separating them. Per germline, CDR1 SGHTA and CDR2 FQGTGA. This CDR3 is built from 15 residues. The CDR3, as DNA: TGTGCCAGCAGCTTACAAGCCAGGGCTTCCTACGAGCAGTACTTC. Its translation is CASSLQARASYEQYF.

CDR3 protein: CSAEGPDGEQYF. Written as DNA, the CDR3 is TGCAGTGCGGAGGGCCCCGACGGCGAGCAGTACTTC. V usage is TRBV20-1 and J usage is TRBJ2-7, with D perhaps TRBD2 (6 bases). The germline V gene has CDR1 DFQATT and CDR2 SNEGSKA (reference sequence). This CDR3 is 12 amino acids long. V lost 6 bases and J lost 6, with 15 bases in between.

In its sample, this clonotype was seen many times. This chain joins TRBV2 and TRBJ2-7, with 10 bases that match TRBD2. The CDR3 has 15 residues. Losses at the gene ends were 7 bases for V and 0 bases for J; bases not matched to a gene: 6. Germline V gene data show CDR1 as SNHLY and CDR2 as FYNNEI. In DNA, the CDR3 is TGTGCCAGCATAGAAGCGGGAGGGAGCTCCTACGAGCAGTACTTC. Protein product: CASIEAGGSSYEQYF.